This paragraph covers one TCR beta chain sequence. Its antigen is still unknown. No per-base quality is available; no much larger clone lies one base away. The treatment or condition label corresponds to: approximately nine-day PBMC culture with coronavirus spike peptide pools or control peptides (ViraFEST assay). CD4+ T cells from unexposed donors were collected before the COVID-19 pandemic (2011-2018). The ViraFEST assay, used in the study, expanded antigen-specific T cells with peptide pools and then identified the expanded clonotypes through TCR sequencing. Fewer than 2.5 million PBMCs per well were cultured in IMDM with approximately 4.9% human AB serum and 8.5 to 10 IU/ml IL-2, plus 10 ug/ml peptide pools. Half of the culture medium was replaced with fresh IL-2-containing medium on days 3 and 7. CD4+ T cells were isolated after roughly 9 days of culture through negative selection using the EasySep CD4+ T cell isolation kit. As cell number allowed, CD4+ T cells from unexposed donors were tested for reactivity to SARS-CoV-2 S and N and to four common cold coronavirus spike pools. Ficoll-Paque Plus gradient centrifugation was used to isolate PBMCs from whole blood, and the isolated PBMCs were then either used fresh or cryopreserved at -140C. In general, triplicate wells were set up for every culture condition. Leukapheresis product for the unexposed donors was purchased commercially.

CDR1 and CDR2 were assigned from the germline V gene as SGHVS and FNYEAQ. Including cysteine and phenylalanine, the CDR3 has 13 amino acids. The retained sequence is limited to the CDR3, 39 bases, with the frame set at the first base. Ends trimmed: V by 5 bases, J by 4 bases; bases unmatched to a gene: 2. This entry belongs to a study of vaccination and CD4 T cells after COVID-19 (dated by TCRdb to 2022 to 2024). About the study as a whole: Six males and four females were included in the convalescent cohort, with two Hispanic individuals, seven Caucasians, two Asians and one multiracial person represented. Culture stimuli were overlapping spike peptide pools from SARS-CoV-2 and from the common cold coronaviruses HCoV-NL63, HCoV-OC43 and HCoV-229E. Post-vaccine blood samples were obtained a median of around 74 days after the second vaccine dose, with a range of about 13 to 250 days. Post-COVID blood samples from convalescent patients were collected a median of roughly 100 days after diagnosis, with a range of 35 to 161 days. In under 13 COVID-19 convalescent patients and a few infection-naive healthy vaccine recipients, researchers compared the spike-specific CD4+ TCR repertoire from before mRNA vaccination with the repertoire from after. Participants got two doses of the Pfizer-BioNTech BNT162b2 vaccine (n=8) or two doses of the Moderna mRNA-1273 vaccine (n=2). Memory CD4+ T cell crossreactivity between SARS-CoV-2 and common cold coronavirus spike proteins was assessed at the TCR clonotype level in an earlier paper using these donors. Control cultures received a CEFX viral epitope pool as the positive control, an HIV-1 Nef peptide pool as the negative control, or no peptide.

Libraries were prepared through PCR. DNA from cultured CD4+ T cells underwent TCR sequencing with the Oncomine TCR Beta short-read assay at the Johns Hopkins FTIC core. The QIAamp micro DNA kit was used to extract genomic DNA from the cultured CD4+ T cells. Oncomine TCR Beta libraries from cultured CD4+ T cells were pooled with unique dual indexes and sequenced on an Illumina iSeq 100. Processing in the source paper ran as follows. Non-productive sequences were removed, and CDR3s that did not start with C, did not end with F or W, or were shorter than 7 amino acids were discarded. The MANAFEST web application was used to identify antigen-specific clonotypes by comparing peptide-stimulated wells against reference wells and other culture wells. For a clone to be called positive, the clone needed an FDR below 0.05, an odds ratio above 5, and a productive frequency above 0.1% in at least two of three replicate wells. Clonotypes that were significantly expanded in both SARS-CoV-2 spike wells and at least one common cold coronavirus spike condition were defined as cross-reactive. Similarity between CDR3 sequences was evaluated in R version 3.6.1 using Levenshtein distances (stringdist) and unrooted phylogenetic trees (ape). Clones were called with MiXCR by TCRdb after fastp trimmed the public reads at Q25, and only in-frame beta chains were retained. Identical CDR3 protein sequences are pooled into one entry, listed with their most common genes and DNA. The V and J calls come from TCRdb's annotation, not from the publication. A total of about 9,100 distinct CDR3 sequences appear in this sample, under 50% of them only once. About an eighth of the sample lies in the top ten.

What the study reported, not specific to this receptor: Among convalescent patients, a median about 90% of the SARS-CoV-2-reactive clones seen after vaccination appeared only after vaccination, which suggests priming specific to the vaccine. The number of convalescent patients in the study was relatively small, and the study did not examine early timepoints following natural infection. In convalescent patients, nearly all vaccine-specific clones (304 of 307) were found to be mono-reactive for SARS-CoV-2 spike rather than cross-reactive with common cold coronaviruses. An increase in the median number of SARS-CoV-2-reactive clonotypes from 21 after infection to some 38 after vaccination was observed, but the change was not found to be significant.

The sequencing sample was made of CD4+ T cells from blood, cultured in vitro. The TCR comes from a human donor in good health. The sequence is built from TRBV7-6 and TRBJ1-3, with 7 bases aligning to TRBD1. The DNA sequence reads TGTGCCAGCAGCCAGGGGGTCGGAAACACCATATATTTT. Its translation is CASSQGVGNTIYF.